A single sample gave rise to the 27 T cell receptor beta chains below, sequenced in a study of T cell responses to AZD1222 COVID-19 vaccine. Libraries were prepared by immunoSEQ multiplex PCR; TCRdb keeps only in-frame clonotypes and omits some of them. This repertoire shows about 170,000 clones, roughly 92% found once; its top ten account for more than 1.5%. Source: peripheral blood, taken on day 0 of AZD1222 vaccination. The receptors were sampled from an adult in good health.

This sequence joins TRBV29-1 and TRBJ1-1; D unresolved. The CDR3 covers 14 residues. Per the germline V gene, CDR1 is SQVTM and CDR2 is ANQGSEA. With 7 bases removed from V and 4 bases from J, the gap between germline ends came to 19 bases. The DNA for the CDR3 is TGCAGCGCTTCGACAACGTCCCTCCCCACTGAAGCTTTCTTT. Amino acid sequence: CSASTTSLPTEAFF. The complete variable domain, with remaining parts taken from reference TRBV29-1 and TRBJ1-1, reads SAVISQKPSRDICQRGTSLTIQCQVDSQVTMMFWYRQQPGQSLTLIATANQGSEATYESGFVIDKFPISRPNLTFSTLTVSNMSPEDSSIYLCSASTTSLPTEAFFGQGTRLTVV.

The chain recombines TRBV6-5 with TRBJ1-3; no reliable D call. Germline V gene data show CDR1 as MNHEY and CDR2 as SVGAGI. This CDR3 is built from 15 residues. Trimming pared 0 bases from V and 3 bases from J, leaving 9 bases between. CDR3 loop: CASSYSWQLGNTIYF. The CDR3 DNA sequence: TGTGCCAGCAGTTACTCCTGGCAGCTTGGAAACACCATATATTTT.

The CDR3 DNA reads TGTGCCAGTCGGCAGGCTACAGTTAACACCGGGGAGCTGTTTTTT. Translated: CASRQATVNTGELFF. The gene calls are TRBV14 and TRBJ2-2; D remains unclear. Between the trimmed V and J ends, which lost 9 bases and 2 bases, there was a span of 16 bases. The CDR3 is 15 amino acids. Germline loops: CDR1 SGHDN, CDR2 FVKESK.

V gene TRBV6-5 combines with J gene TRBJ2-1; 8 nucleotides line up with TRBD2. Germline CDR1 is MNHEY and CDR2 is SVGAGI. The V and J ends lost 4 bases and 3 bases, in that order; junction bases with no gene match: 8. CDR3 length: 16 residues. The CDR3 reads CASSSQGTRNYNEQFF. The CDR3 DNA reads TGTGCCAGCAGTTCCCAAGGGACTAGGAACTACAATGAGCAGTTCTTC.

The chain joins TRBV5-1 to TRBJ1-4; D unclear. Trimming stripped 2 bases from V and 8 bases from J, with 10 bases between. This CDR3 is built from 13 residues. The V gene's germline CDR1 is SGHRS and CDR2 YFSETQ. CDR3 coding DNA: TGCGCCAGCAGCTTACCCGGGGAGGAAAAACTGTTTTTT. Its translation: CASSLPGEEKLFF.

The rearrangement joins TRBV6-1 to TRBJ1-6; D is unclear. Germline lookup yields CDR1 MNHNS and CDR2 SASEGT. With 10 bases removed from V and 4 bases from J, the gap between germline ends came to 14 bases. This CDR3 has 14 residues. CDR3: CATSVNQYNSPLHF. In nucleotides, the CDR3 is TGTGCCACCTCAGTTAACCAGTATAATTCACCCCTCCACTTT.

The chain is built from TRBV30 and TRBJ1-4; no reliable D call. The CDR3 consists of 15 residues. V was cut by 4 bases and J by 3 bases, with 15 bases left in between. CDR1 is GTSNPN and CDR2 is SVGIG in the germline V gene (reference sequence). CDR3 DNA: TGTGCCTGGAAACGGCGGGAATCGGCTAATGAAAAACTGTTTTTT. Amino acids: CAWKRRESANEKLFF.

The rearrangement joins TRBV5-1 to TRBJ1-3; D is unclear. Trimming cost V 0 bases and J 3 bases, with 7 bases left between them. CDR1 SGHRS and CDR2 YFSETQ come from the germline V gene. The CDR3 has 14 residues. The CDR3 DNA reads as TGCGCCAGCAGCTTGGTGGGGTTTGGAAACACCATATATTTT. As protein: CASSLVGFGNTIYF. The entire variable domain, with the rest obtained from reference TRBV5-1 and TRBJ1-3, is as follows: KAGVTQTPRYLIKTRGQQVTLSCSPISGHRSVSWYQQTPGQGLQFLFEYFSETQRNKGNFPGRFSGRQFSNSRSEMNVSTLELGDSALYLCASSLVGFGNTIYFGEGSWLTVV.

This chain joins TRBV20-1 and TRBJ1-5, with D hard to call. The germline V gene has CDR1 DFQATT and CDR2 SNEGSKA (reference sequence). This CDR3 region has 14 residues. V lost 4 bases, J lost 0 bases, and 10 bases lay in between. The CDR3: CSATDWPSNQPQHF. DNA for the CDR3: TGCAGTGCTACTGACTGGCCTAGCAATCAGCCCCAGCATTTT.

The chain employs TRBV4-1 and TRBJ2-7; D possibly corresponds to TRBD1 (5 bases). Germline CDR1 and CDR2: MGHRA and YSYEKL. V lost 1 base, J lost 7 bases, and 11 bases lay in between. CDR3 length: 13 amino acids. The CDR3 sequence: CASSQGSPGEQYF. The DNA for the CDR3 is TGCGCCAGCAGCCAAGGGAGCCCAGGGGAGCAGTACTTC.

J is TRBJ2-1 and V is TRBV24-1; no clear D gene. With 10 bases removed from V and 10 bases from J, the gap between germline ends came to 7 bases. The CDR3 totals 9 residues. CDR1 KGHDR and CDR2 SFDVKD come from the germline V gene. CDR3 sequence: CATTLEQFF. The CDR3 DNA sequence: TGTGCCACGACCCTAGAGCAGTTCTTC.

This rearrangement joins TRBV7-9 to TRBJ2-5, with TRBD2 as a possible D gene (5 bases). The CDR3 is 15 residues long. Germline V gene sequence: CDR1 SEHNR, CDR2 FQNEAQ (reference sequence). V was clipped by 2 bases and J by 9 bases, with 19 bases between them. The CDR3 spells CASSLPVVGKTAQYF. For the CDR3, the DNA is TGTGCCAGCAGCTTACCCGTAGTCGGGAAAACGGCCCAGTACTTC.

The chain carries TRBV3-1 (or the pseudogene TRBV3-2) and TRBJ2-1; D not resolved. The CDR3 totals 15 residues. The germline CDR1 and CDR2 sequences are LGHDT and YNNKEL (reference sequence). V was cut by 4 bases and J by 7 bases, with 17 bases left in between. The CDR3 loop reads CASSLGSVYRNEQFF. The CDR3 DNA follows: TGTGCCAGCAGCCTTGGCAGCGTCTACAGAAATGAGCAGTTCTTC.

The J gene is TRBJ1-1, the V gene TRBV6-5; D call uncertain. V gave up 5 bases and J gave up 1 base, with 11 bases separating them. CDR3 size: 14 residues. Germline CDR1 reads MNHEY; CDR2 reads SVGAGI. CDR3 region: CASSQYKGNTEAFF. Here the CDR3 DNA reads TGTGCCAGCAGTCAGTACAAGGGGAACACTGAAGCTTTCTTT.

The rearrangement links TRBV30 to TRBJ1-5; D not resolved. This CDR3 spans 18 amino acids. Germline-derived CDR1 and CDR2 are GTSNPN and SVGIG (reference sequence). Trimming left V 6 bases short and J 0 bases short, with 24 bases between. The CDR3 region has the DNA TGTGCCTGCCCCCCCCCATCCCGAGACACCTATAGCAATCAGCCCCAGCATTTT. Protein: CACPPPSRDTYSNQPQHF.

This clone was detected only a few times. The chain has TRBV5-5 and TRBJ2-3; TRBD1 aligns across 7 bases. The J segment lost 3 bases and the V segment lost 1 base, leaving 2 bases of the junction unmatched. The CDR3 runs to 14 residues. From germline, CDR1 is SGHKS and CDR2 YYEKEE (reference sequence). CDR3 DNA sequence: TGTGCCAGCAGCTTGAGCAGGGGGACAGATACGCAGTATTTT. Amino acids: CASSLSRGTDTQYF.

The chain combines TRBV5-6 with TRBJ2-5; perhaps D is TRBD1 or TRBD2 (5 bases each). V was pared by 6 bases and J by 2 bases, with 11 bases between. CDR3 length: 13 residues. Germline assignment: CDR1 SGHDT and CDR2 YYEEEE. CDR3: CASTLGVQETQYF. DNA of the CDR3: TGTGCCAGCACCCTGGGGGTACAAGAGACCCAGTACTTC.

V usage is TRBV30 and J usage is TRBJ1-6; D perhaps matches TRBD1 (5 bases). Between the trimmed V and J ends, which lost 6 bases and 10 bases, there was a span of 16 bases. Germline V gene sequence: CDR1 GTSNPN, CDR2 SVGIG (reference sequence). This CDR3 has 13 amino acids. The CDR3: CACPGTNISPLHF. The CDR3 nucleotides read TGTGCCTGCCCCGGGACCAATATATCACCCCTCCACTTT.

This chain links TRBV4-2 with TRBJ2-1; a weak D match, TRBD1 (5 bases). Trimming pared 1 base from V and 8 bases from J, leaving 21 bases between. The CDR3 is 17 residues long. The germline V gene encodes CDR1 LGHNA and CDR2 YNFKEQ. The CDR3 spells CASSQVLRQGSFDEQFF. CDR3 coding DNA: TGTGCCAGCAGCCAAGTCCTCCGGCAGGGCAGTTTCGATGAGCAGTTCTTC.

CDR3 nucleotide sequence: TGTGCCAGCTCACGACAGGGCGGGAATACGCAGTATTTT. Translating gives CASSRQGGNTQYF. The rearrangement links TRBV18 to TRBJ2-3, with D tentatively TRBD1 (7 bases). CDR1 KGHSH and CDR2 LQKENI come from the germline V gene. V was trimmed by 4 bases and J by 7 bases, leaving 12 bases between them. The CDR3 length is 13 residues.

This sequence joins TRBV7-3 and TRBJ1-2, with 7 nucleotides matching TRBD1. Germline assignment: CDR1 SGHTA and CDR2 FQGTGA. CDR3 length: 15 amino acids. With 3 bases clipped from V and 4 bases from J, the junction kept 8 bases outside the gene matches. The DNA for the CDR3 is TGTGCCAGCAGCTTTGGGCGACAGGGTACCTATGGCTACACCTTC. This gives the protein CASSFGRQGTYGYTF.

This clone has a single count. V gene TRBV9 combines with J gene TRBJ2-1; D may correspond to TRBD1 or TRBD2 (6 bases each). Germline V gene lookup returns CDR1 SGDLS and CDR2 YYNGEE. Trimming left V 3 bases short and J 3 bases short, with 16 bases between. The CDR3 consists of 16 residues. CDR3 amino acids: CASSEGGTSYYNEQFF. The CDR3 nucleotides read TGTGCCAGCAGCGAGGGGGGAACTAGCTACTACAATGAGCAGTTCTTC.

This chain joins TRBV7-2 and TRBJ2-3; 12 bases align to TRBD2. Germline V CDR1 and CDR2: SGHTA, FQGNSA. The CDR3 runs 18 residues. The J segment lost 5 bases and the V segment lost 4 bases, leaving 13 bases of the junction unmatched. The CDR3, as DNA: TGTGCCAGCAGCTCCCCCCCAAGACTAGCGGGAGTTCGAGATACGCAGTATTTT. It codes for CASSSPPRLAGVRDTQYF.

V is TRBV4-3 and J is TRBJ1-2, with D uncertain. Between the trimmed V and J ends, which lost 0 bases and 3 bases, there was a span of 17 bases. The germline V gene has CDR1 LGHNA and CDR2 YSLEER. This CDR3 has 17 residues. CDR3 nucleotide sequence: TGCGCCAGCAGCCAAGATCTTCGAGGGATGACGGACTATGGCTACACCTTC. Encoded protein: CASSQDLRGMTDYGYTF.

The J gene is TRBJ2-1, the V gene TRBV6-8; 8 positions agree with TRBD2. From germline, CDR1 is MNHGY and CDR2 SAAAGT. This CDR3 has 15 residues. With 8 bases clipped from V and 9 bases from J, the junction kept 15 bases outside the gene matches. Here the CDR3 reads CASCPRVAGPSEQFF. For the CDR3, the DNA is TGTGCCAGCTGTCCGAGGGTAGCGGGGCCCAGTGAGCAGTTCTTC.

The chain has TRBV4-2 and TRBJ1-4; tentatively, D is TRBD1 (5 bases). With 0 bases removed from V and 3 bases from J, the gap between germline ends came to 8 bases. There are 15 residues in the CDR3. CDR1 and CDR2 (germline): LGHNA, YNFKEQ. CDR3 in amino acids: CASSQEEGSNEKLFF. The CDR3 DNA sequence: TGTGCCAGCAGCCAAGAGGAGGGGTCTAATGAAAAACTGTTTTTT.

The CDR3 coding sequence is TGCGCCAGCAGTCATAAGTTTCGGGGAGCGATAACGGACGAGCAGTACTTC. Translated: CASSHKFRGAITDEQYF. The chain carries TRBV23-1 and TRBJ2-7, with D possibly being TRBD2 (5 bases). TRBV23-1 is flagged as an ORF with uncertain function. The ends were cut back, 3 bases at V and 5 bases at J, with 23 bases in the middle. This CDR3 contains 17 residues.